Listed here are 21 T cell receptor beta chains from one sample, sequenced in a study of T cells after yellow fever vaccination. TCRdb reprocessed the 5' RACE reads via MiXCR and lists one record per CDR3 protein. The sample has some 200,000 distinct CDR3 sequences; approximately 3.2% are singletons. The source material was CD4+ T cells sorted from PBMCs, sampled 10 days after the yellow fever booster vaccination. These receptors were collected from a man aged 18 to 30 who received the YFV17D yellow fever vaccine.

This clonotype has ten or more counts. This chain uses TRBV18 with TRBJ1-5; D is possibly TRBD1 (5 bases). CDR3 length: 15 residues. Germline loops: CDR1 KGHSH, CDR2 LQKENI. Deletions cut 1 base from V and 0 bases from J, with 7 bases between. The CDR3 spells CASSPRGLSNQPQHF. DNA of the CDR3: TGTGCCAGCTCACCACGGGGACTTAGCAATCAGCCCCAGCATTTT.

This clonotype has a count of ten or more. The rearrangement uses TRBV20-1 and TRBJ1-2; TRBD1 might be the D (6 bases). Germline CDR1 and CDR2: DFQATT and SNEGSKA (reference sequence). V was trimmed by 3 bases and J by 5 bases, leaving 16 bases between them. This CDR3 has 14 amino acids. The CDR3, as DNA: TGCAGTGCTAGCCGAAATGCAGGGGCTTATGGCTACACCTTC. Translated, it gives CSASRNAGAYGYTF.

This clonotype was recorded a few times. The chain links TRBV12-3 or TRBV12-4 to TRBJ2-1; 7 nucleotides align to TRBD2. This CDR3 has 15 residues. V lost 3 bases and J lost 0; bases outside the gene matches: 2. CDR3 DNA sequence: TGTGCCAGCAGTTTTGGGGGGGTCTCCTACAATGAGCAGTTCTTC. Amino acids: CASSFGGVSYNEQFF.

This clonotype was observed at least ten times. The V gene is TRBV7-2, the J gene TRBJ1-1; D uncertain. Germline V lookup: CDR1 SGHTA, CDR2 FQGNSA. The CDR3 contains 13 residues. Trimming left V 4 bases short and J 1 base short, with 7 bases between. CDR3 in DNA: TGTGCCAGCAGCTATTCGAGGAACACTGAAGCTTTCTTT. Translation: CASSYSRNTEAFF.

The CDR3 loop is CATSEQGPSYEQYF. DNA for the CDR3: TGTGCCACCAGTGAACAGGGCCCGTCCTACGAGCAGTACTTC. The rearrangement links TRBV24-1 to TRBJ2-7, with TRBD1 as a possible D gene (6 bases). Germline-derived CDR1 and CDR2 are KGHDR and SFDVKD. This CDR3 spans 14 amino acids. Trimming cost V 4 bases and J 1 base, with 10 bases left between them.

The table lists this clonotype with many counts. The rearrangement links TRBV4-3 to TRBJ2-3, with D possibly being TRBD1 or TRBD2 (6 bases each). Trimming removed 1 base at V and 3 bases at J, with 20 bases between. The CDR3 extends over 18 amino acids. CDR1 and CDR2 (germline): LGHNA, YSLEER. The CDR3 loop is CASSQARDLQGGTDTQYF. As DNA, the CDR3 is TGCGCCAGCAGCCAAGCACGGGACCTACAAGGGGGGACAGATACGCAGTATTTT.

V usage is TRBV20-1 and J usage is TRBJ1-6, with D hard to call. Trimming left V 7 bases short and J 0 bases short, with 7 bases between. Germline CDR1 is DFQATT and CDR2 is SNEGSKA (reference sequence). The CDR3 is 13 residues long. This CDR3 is CSGGSSYNSPLHF. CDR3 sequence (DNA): TGCAGTGGGGGAAGCTCCTATAATTCACCCCTCCACTTT.

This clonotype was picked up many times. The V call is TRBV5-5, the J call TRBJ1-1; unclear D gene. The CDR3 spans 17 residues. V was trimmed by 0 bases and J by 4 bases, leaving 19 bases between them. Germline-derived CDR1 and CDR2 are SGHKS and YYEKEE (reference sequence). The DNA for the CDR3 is TGTGCCAGCAGCTTGGTGGCTCTTACCCATCTGACCACTGAAGCTTTCTTT. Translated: CASSLVALTHLTTEAFF.

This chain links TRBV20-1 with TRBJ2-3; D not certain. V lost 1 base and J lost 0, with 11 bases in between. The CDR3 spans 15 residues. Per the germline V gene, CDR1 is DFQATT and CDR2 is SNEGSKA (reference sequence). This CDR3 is CSARVPASSTDTQYF. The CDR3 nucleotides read TGCAGTGCTAGAGTTCCGGCCTCTAGCACAGATACGCAGTATTTT.

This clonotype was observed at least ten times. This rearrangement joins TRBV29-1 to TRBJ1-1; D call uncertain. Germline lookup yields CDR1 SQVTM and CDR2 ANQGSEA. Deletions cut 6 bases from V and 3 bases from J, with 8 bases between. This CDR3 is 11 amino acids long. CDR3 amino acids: CSVVLHTEAFF. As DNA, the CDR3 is TGCAGCGTGGTACTACACACTGAAGCTTTCTTT.

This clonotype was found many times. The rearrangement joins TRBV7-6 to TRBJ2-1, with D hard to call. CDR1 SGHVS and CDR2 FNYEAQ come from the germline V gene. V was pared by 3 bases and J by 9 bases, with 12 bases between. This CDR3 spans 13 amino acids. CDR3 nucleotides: TGTGCCAGCAGCTTTGGCAGGAGTAGTGAGCAGTTCTTC. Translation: CASSFGRSSEQFF.

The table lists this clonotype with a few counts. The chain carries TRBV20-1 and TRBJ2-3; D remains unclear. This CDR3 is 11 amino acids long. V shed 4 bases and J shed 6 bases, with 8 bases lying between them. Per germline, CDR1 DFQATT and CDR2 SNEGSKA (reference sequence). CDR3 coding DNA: TGCAGTGCTACCTTAGGGGATACGCAGTATTTT. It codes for CSATLGDTQYF.

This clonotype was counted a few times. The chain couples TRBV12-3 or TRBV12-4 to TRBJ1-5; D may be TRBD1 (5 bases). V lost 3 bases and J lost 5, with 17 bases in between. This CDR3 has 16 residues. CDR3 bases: TGTGCCAGCAGTTTTTTAAGATTCGGGGGGGATCAGCCCCAGCATTTT. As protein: CASSFLRFGGDQPQHF.

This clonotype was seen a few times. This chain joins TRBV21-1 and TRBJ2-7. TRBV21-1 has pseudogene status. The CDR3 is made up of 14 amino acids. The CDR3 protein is CASNRGRFRDEQYV. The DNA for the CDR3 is TGTGCCAGCAACAGGGGTCGTTTTCGGGACGAGCAGTACGTC.

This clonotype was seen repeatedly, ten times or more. The CDR3 is CSARDYAQSGTYYQETQYF. The CDR3, as DNA: TGCAGTGCTAGAGATTACGCTCAATCCGGGACTTACTACCAAGAGACCCAGTACTTC. The genes are TRBV20-1 and TRBJ2-5, with a possible D match to TRBD2 (6 bases). CDR1 and CDR2 (germline): DFQATT, SNEGSKA (reference sequence). With 0 bases removed from V and 0 bases from J, the gap between germline ends came to 23 bases. This CDR3 is built from 19 residues.

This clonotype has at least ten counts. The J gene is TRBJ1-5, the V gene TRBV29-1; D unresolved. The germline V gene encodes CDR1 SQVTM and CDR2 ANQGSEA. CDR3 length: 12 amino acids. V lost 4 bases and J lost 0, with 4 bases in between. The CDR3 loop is CSVGNSNQPQHF. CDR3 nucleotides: TGCAGCGTTGGAAATAGCAATCAGCCCCAGCATTTT.

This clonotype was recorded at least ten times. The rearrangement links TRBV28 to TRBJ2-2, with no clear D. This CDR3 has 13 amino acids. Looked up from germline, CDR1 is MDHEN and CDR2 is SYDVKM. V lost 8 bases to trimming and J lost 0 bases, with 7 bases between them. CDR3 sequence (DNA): TGTGCCAGCGGGTCTTCGAACACCGGGGAGCTGTTTTTT. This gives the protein CASGSSNTGELFF.

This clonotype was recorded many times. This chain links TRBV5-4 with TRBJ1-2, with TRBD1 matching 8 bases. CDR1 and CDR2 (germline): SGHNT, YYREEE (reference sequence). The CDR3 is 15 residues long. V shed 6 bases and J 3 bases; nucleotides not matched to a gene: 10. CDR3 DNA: TGTGCCAGCACTGTCGGGGACAGGTTCGACTATGGCTACACCTTC. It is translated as CASTVGDRFDYGYTF.

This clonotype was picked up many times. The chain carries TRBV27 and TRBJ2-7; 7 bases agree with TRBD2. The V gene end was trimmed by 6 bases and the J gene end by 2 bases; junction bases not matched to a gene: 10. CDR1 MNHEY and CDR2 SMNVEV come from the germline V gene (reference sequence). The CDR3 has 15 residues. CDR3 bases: TGTGCCAGCAGCCAATGGGGGGGTACGCCCTACGAGCAGTACTTC. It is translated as CASSQWGGTPYEQYF.

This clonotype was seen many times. CDR3 nucleotide sequence: TGTGCCATCAGTGAGTCAAACCCATTCTCTGGAAACACCATATATTTT. This encodes CAISESNPFSGNTIYF. J is TRBJ1-3 and V is TRBV10-3; unclear D gene. Germline V gene lookup returns CDR1 ENHRY and CDR2 SYGVKD. V gave up 0 bases and J gave up 0 bases, with 9 bases separating them. This CDR3 comprises 16 residues.

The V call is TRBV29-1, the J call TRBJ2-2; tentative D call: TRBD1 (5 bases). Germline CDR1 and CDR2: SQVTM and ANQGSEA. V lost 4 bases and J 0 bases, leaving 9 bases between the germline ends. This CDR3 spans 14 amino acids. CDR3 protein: CSVGRASNTGELFF. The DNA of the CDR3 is TGCAGCGTTGGCAGGGCTTCGAACACCGGGGAGCTGTTTTTT.